The source of this T cell receptor (beta chain) is a study of blood T cells in healthy people across ages. General study results and limits: Measured against age, TCR beta diversity per million T cells decreased in a roughly linear manner.

The germline V and J ends were trimmed by 6 bases and 2 bases, with 18 bases remaining between them. The germline CDR1 and CDR2 sequences are SQVTM and ANQGSEA. This CDR3 is 15 amino acids long. Together with a sample-barcoded 5' primer, a J-beta primer mix was included in a second PCR lasting about 7 to 11 cycles. From the 5' RACE reads, TCRdb called clonotypes with MiXCR, one entry per CDR3 protein. The sample lists fewer than 1,000,000 distinct CDR3 sequences; about half were seen once. In the case of this clonotype: Its antigen is currently unknown.

The study drew donors from healthy Caucasian individuals in Russia aged roughly 6 to 95. The chain is built from TRBV29-1 and TRBJ2-3, with D maybe TRBD2 (5 bases). This sequence was found in a man older than 75 in good health. Sequencing input: blood. CDR3 region: CSVVGWRHDTDTQYF. CDR3 DNA sequence: TGCAGCGTAGTGGGGTGGAGGCACGACACAGATACGCAGTATTTT.